The 3 T cell receptor beta chains presented below share a single source sample, sequenced in a study of cytomegalovirus exposure and HLA in healthy donors. The assay was immunoSEQ multiplex PCR, and TCRdb's table has in-frame clones only and misses some. The table records roughly 260,000 clones, around nine tenths of them present only once. Sequencing was performed on PBMCs. These receptors originate from a man between 18 and 35 years old in good health and CMV-seronegative.

The V call is TRBV5-1, the J call TRBJ2-3; 8 nucleotides align to TRBD1. The germline CDR1 and CDR2 sequences are SGHRS and YFSETQ. The trim removed 4 bases at V and 2 bases at J, leaving 9 bases unmatched. The CDR3 is 16 amino acids. CDR3 sequence (DNA): TGCGCCAGCAGCACCGGGACAGGAAGTGTCACAGATACGCAGTATTTT. Translated: CASSTGTGSVTDTQYF. The whole variable domain, remainder taken from reference TRBV5-1 and TRBJ2-3, is KAGVTQTPRYLIKTRGQQVTLSCSPISGHRSVSWYQQTPGQGLQFLFEYFSETQRNKGNFPGRFSGRQFSNSRSEMNVSTLELGDSALYLCASSTGTGSVTDTQYFGPGTRLTVL.

The rearrangement links TRBV28 to TRBJ2-7, with D perhaps matching TRBD2 (5 bases). This CDR3 region has 12 residues. V gave up 4 bases and J gave up 4 bases, with 8 bases separating them. Germline values: CDR1 MDHEN, CDR2 SYDVKM. CDR3 sequence reads: CASSSLGYEQYF. The CDR3 DNA is TGTGCCAGCAGTTCACTAGGGTACGAGCAGTACTTC.

The V gene is TRBV7-8, the J gene TRBJ2-7; D possibly corresponds to TRBD1 (6 bases). The V end lost 3 bases, the J end lost 3 bases, and 12 bases lay between the germline ends. Germline values: CDR1 SGHVS, CDR2 FQNEAQ. The CDR3 runs 14 residues. CDR3 nucleotides: TGTGCCAGCAGCTTCGACAGGTCAAGCTACGAGCAGTACTTC. It translates to CASSFDRSSYEQYF.